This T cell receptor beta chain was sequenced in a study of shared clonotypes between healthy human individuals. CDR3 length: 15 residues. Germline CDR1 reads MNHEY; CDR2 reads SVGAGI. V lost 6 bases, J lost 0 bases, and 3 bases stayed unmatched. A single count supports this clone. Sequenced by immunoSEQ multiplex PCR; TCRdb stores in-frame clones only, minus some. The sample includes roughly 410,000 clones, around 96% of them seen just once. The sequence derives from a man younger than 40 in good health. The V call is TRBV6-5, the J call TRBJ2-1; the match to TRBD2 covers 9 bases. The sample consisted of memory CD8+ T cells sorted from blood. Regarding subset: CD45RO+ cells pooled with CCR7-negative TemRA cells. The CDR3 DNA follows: TGTGCCAGCAGCTCGGGACTAGCCTCCTACAATGAGCAGTTCTTC. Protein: CASSSGLASYNEQFF.